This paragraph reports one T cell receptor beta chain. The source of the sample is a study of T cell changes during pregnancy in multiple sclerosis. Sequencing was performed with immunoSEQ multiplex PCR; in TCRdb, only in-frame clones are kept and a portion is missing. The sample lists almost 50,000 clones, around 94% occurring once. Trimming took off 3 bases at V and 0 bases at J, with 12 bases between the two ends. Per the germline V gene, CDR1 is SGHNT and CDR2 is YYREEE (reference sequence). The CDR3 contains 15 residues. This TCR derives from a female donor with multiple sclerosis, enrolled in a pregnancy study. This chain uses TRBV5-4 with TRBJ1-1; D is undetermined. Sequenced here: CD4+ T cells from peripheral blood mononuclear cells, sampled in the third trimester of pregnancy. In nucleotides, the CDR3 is TGTGCCAGCAGCTCCCGGAGTACACTGAACACTGAAGCTTTCTTT. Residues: CASSSRSTLNTEAFF.